This passage covers 18 T cell receptor beta chains from one sample sequenced in a study of blood T cell repertoires in COVID-19. TCRdb's copy holds only in-frame clones and misses some; the assay was immunoSEQ multiplex PCR. The table lists about 260,000 clones, approximately 88% of them singletons, with about 0.7% in the top ten. The specimen was peripheral blood. These receptors were taken from a human donor in a cohort sampled during active COVID-19.

This rearrangement joins TRBV7-9 to TRBJ2-7; the D gene is possibly TRBD1 (6 bases). This CDR3 has 12 amino acids. Trimming shortened V by 5 bases and J by 3 bases, and 8 bases separated the two germline ends. CDR1 and CDR2 from the germline V gene are SEHNR and FQNEAQ (reference sequence). The CDR3 DNA follows: TGTGCCAGCAGCCTACAGGGCTACGAGCAGTACTTC. Amino acids: CASSLQGYEQYF.

This CDR3 reads CASSLAVVNYGYTF. CDR3 sequence (DNA): TGTGCCAGCAGCTTAGCCGTCGTAAACTATGGCTACACCTTC. The gene calls are TRBV7-2 and TRBJ1-2, with D unclear. CDR1 is SGHTA and CDR2 is FQGNSA in the germline V gene. The CDR3 extends over 14 amino acids. Trimming took off 0 bases at V and 2 bases at J, with 7 bases between the two ends.

This rearrangement joins TRBV4-1 to TRBJ1-6; no reliable D call. V lost 3 bases and J 14 bases, leaving 17 bases between the germline ends. The germline V gene encodes CDR1 MGHRA and CDR2 YSYEKL. The length of the CDR3 is 14 residues. The CDR3 loop reads CASSHPASRRTLHF. The CDR3 DNA reads TGCGCCAGCAGCCATCCAGCGAGCCGGAGGACCCTCCACTTT.

The chain combines TRBV13 with TRBJ2-1; TRBD2 aligns across 9 bases. With 4 bases clipped from V and 5 bases from J, the junction kept 12 bases outside the gene matches. Germline CDR1 PRHDT, CDR2 FYEKMQ (reference sequence). The CDR3 runs 17 residues. The DNA for the CDR3 is TGTGCCAGCAGCTCTAATTCGGGACTAGCAGCGGACAATGAGCAGTTCTTC. Translation: CASSSNSGLAADNEQFF.

The chain is built from TRBV6-5 and TRBJ2-7; D perhaps matches TRBD1 (5 bases). V was cut by 6 bases and J by 6 bases, with 15 bases left in between. CDR3 size: 13 residues. Germline lookup yields CDR1 MNHEY and CDR2 SVGAGI. The DNA of the CDR3 is TGTGCCAGCAGACTCAGGGTAATGGGCGAGCAGTACTTC. Encoded protein: CASRLRVMGEQYF.

V is TRBV19 and J is TRBJ2-7; 15 bases fit TRBD2. Germline values: CDR1 LNHDA, CDR2 SQIVND (reference sequence). After removal of 6 bases from V and 0 bases from J, the junction contained 9 bases not matched to a gene. The CDR3 totals 18 residues. The CDR3 region is CASRAGTSGGPSSYEQYF. CDR3 coding DNA: TGTGCCAGTAGGGCCGGGACTAGCGGGGGGCCGAGCTCCTACGAGCAGTACTTC. Full variable domain (outside the CDR3, taken from reference TRBV19 and TRBJ2-7): DGGITQSPKYLFRKEGQNVTLSCEQNLNHDAMYWYRQDPGQGLRLIYYSQIVNDFQKGDIAEGYSVSREKKESFPLTVTSAQKNPTAFYLCASRAGTSGGPSSYEQYFGPGTRLTVT.

This clone occurred once. The genes are TRBV10-3 and TRBJ2-5, with 10 bases that match TRBD2. Germline loops: CDR1 ENHRY, CDR2 SYGVKD. V was clipped by 5 bases and J by 2 bases; unmatched bases: 2. There are 14 residues in the CDR3. This CDR3 is CAISQRGGQETQYF. DNA of the CDR3: TGTGCCATCAGTCAGCGGGGGGGTCAAGAGACCCAGTACTTC.

This clone appeared once. V is TRBV19 and J is TRBJ2-1, with D perhaps TRBD2 (5 bases). Trimming left V 4 bases short and J 4 bases short, with 14 bases between. The germline CDR1 and CDR2 sequences are LNHDA and SQIVND (reference sequence). The CDR3 has 15 amino acids. The CDR3 DNA follows: TGTGCCAGTAGTAGGGTACAGACTAATTACAATGAGCAGTTCTTC. Translated: CASSRVQTNYNEQFF.

The V gene is TRBV6-2 or TRBV6-3, the J gene TRBJ2-3; D remains unclear. This CDR3 region has 13 residues. Trimming took off 5 bases at V and 3 bases at J, with 9 bases between the two ends. Germline CDR1 reads MNHEY; CDR2 reads SVGEGT. CDR3 protein: CASSNGWTDTQYF. DNA of the CDR3: TGTGCCAGCAGTAACGGGTGGACAGATACGCAGTATTTT.

The V gene is TRBV19, the J gene TRBJ2-7, with TRBD1 as a possible D gene (5 bases). There are 14 residues in the CDR3. Per the germline V gene, CDR1 is LNHDA and CDR2 is SQIVND (reference sequence). V lost 5 bases, J lost 2 bases, and 13 bases lay in between. CDR3 coding DNA: TGTGCCAGTAGTCGCGACTGGGGCCCCTACGAGCAGTACTTC. Its protein product is CASSRDWGPYEQYF. The whole variable domain, remainder taken from reference TRBV19 and TRBJ2-7, is DGGITQSPKYLFRKEGQNVTLSCEQNLNHDAMYWYRQDPGQGLRLIYYSQIVNDFQKGDIAEGYSVSREKKESFPLTVTSAQKNPTAFYLCASSRDWGPYEQYFGPGTRLTVT.

The chain joins TRBV6-2 or TRBV6-3 to TRBJ2-7; 7 bases are a match to TRBD1. Germline trimming cut 4 bases from V and 0 bases from J; bases unmatched to any gene: 9. CDR3 size: 16 residues. Germline loops: CDR1 MNHEY, CDR2 SVGEGT. The CDR3 sequence: CASSSGRQGRSYEQYF. In DNA form, the CDR3 reads TGTGCCAGCAGTTCGGGACGACAGGGCCGCTCCTACGAGCAGTACTTC.

The chain recombines TRBV28 with TRBJ2-7; 12 positions match TRBD1. The CDR3 loop spans 14 amino acids. The germline gives CDR1 MDHEN, CDR2 SYDVKM. V lost 7 bases, J lost 7 bases, and 8 bases stayed unmatched. CDR3 sequence reads: CASTLGQGAREQYF. CDR3 nucleotide sequence: TGTGCCAGCACCCTGGGACAGGGGGCGCGGGAGCAGTACTTC.

This chain uses TRBV7-3 with TRBJ2-1; 10 bases align to TRBD2. The germline V gene encodes CDR1 SGHTA and CDR2 FQGTGA. CDR3 length: 17 amino acids. Germline trimming cut 4 bases from V and 0 bases from J; bases unmatched to any gene: 6. In DNA form, the CDR3 reads TGTGCCAGCAGCTCCGGGACTAGCGTAAGCTCCTACAATGAGCAGTTCTTC. Amino acids: CASSSGTSVSSYNEQFF.

This clone was recorded a few times. The chain carries TRBV7-9 and TRBJ2-7; D may be TRBD2 (6 bases). V lost 5 bases and J lost 1, with 9 bases in between. This CDR3 has 13 residues. Germline V gives CDR1 SEHNR, CDR2 FQNEAQ (reference sequence). The CDR3 DNA reads TGTGCCAGCAGCCCCGGGACTTCCTACGAGCAGTACTTC. The encoded protein is CASSPGTSYEQYF.

The chain couples TRBV24-1 to TRBJ2-5; 14 positions agree with TRBD2. V dropped 5 bases and J dropped 3; count of bases not matched to a gene: 4. CDR1 KGHDR and CDR2 SFDVKD come from the germline V gene. The CDR3 covers 16 residues. The CDR3 region is CATSGVTSGREETQYF. The CDR3 DNA reads as TGTGCCACCAGTGGTGTGACTAGCGGGAGGGAAGAGACCCAGTACTTC.

The rearrangement uses TRBV19 and TRBJ2-7; a possible D gene is TRBD2 (5 bases). V was pared by 3 bases and J by 2 bases, with 11 bases between. Germline V gene data show CDR1 as LNHDA and CDR2 as SQIVND (reference sequence). This CDR3 is 14 amino acids long. The CDR3 sequence is CASSIRPGAYEQYF. Here the CDR3 DNA reads TGTGCCAGTAGTATTAGGCCCGGGGCCTACGAGCAGTACTTC. The entire variable domain, with the rest obtained from reference TRBV19 and TRBJ2-7, is as follows: DGGITQSPKYLFRKEGQNVTLSCEQNLNHDAMYWYRQDPGQGLRLIYYSQIVNDFQKGDIAEGYSVSREKKESFPLTVTSAQKNPTAFYLCASSIRPGAYEQYFGPGTRLTVT.

The chain links TRBV19 to TRBJ2-3; 11 bases line up with TRBD2. This CDR3 is built from 17 residues. Germline CDR1 reads LNHDA; CDR2 reads SQIVND (reference sequence). V trimming: 6 bases; J trimming: 1 base; junction bases outside the gene matches: 9. CDR3 DNA: TGTGCCAGTAGCCACAAGGGACTAGCGGTTGGCACAGATACGCAGTATTTT. As protein: CASSHKGLAVGTDTQYF.

The V call is TRBV15, the J call TRBJ1-6, with D maybe TRBD1 (6 bases). This CDR3 region has 15 residues. V dropped 0 bases and J dropped 13 bases, with 16 bases sitting between them. Germline CDR1 reads LNHNV; CDR2 reads YYDKDF (reference sequence). This CDR3 is CATSREQGSGIPLHF. DNA of the CDR3: TGTGCCACCAGCAGAGAACAGGGCTCCGGAATTCCCCTCCACTTT.